This T cell receptor (beta chain) derives from a study of T cell responses to AZD1222 COVID-19 vaccine. The length of the CDR3 is 14 residues. Trimming removed 7 bases from V and 6 bases from J; junction bases left unmatched: 7. Germline V gives CDR1 MNHEY, CDR2 SVGAGI. Only in-frame clones appear in the TCRdb table, and some are missing; sequencing was by immunoSEQ multiplex PCR. This table holds 150,000 to 180,000 clones, 90% found once. The J gene is TRBJ2-7, the V gene TRBV6-5; 12 bases fit TRBD2. The sample consisted of peripheral blood, taken on day 0 of AZD1222 vaccination. The TCR originated in an adult in good health. Here the CDR3 reads CASIQLAGGSEQYF. CDR3 nucleotides: TGTGCCAGCATTCAACTAGCGGGGGGATCCGAGCAGTACTTC.